One sample yielded the 28 T cell receptor beta chains listed below, sequenced in a study of blood T cell repertoires in COVID-19. Repertoires were generated with immunoSEQ multiplex PCR, while TCRdb's copy carries only in-frame clones and drops some. This sample has roughly 350,000 clones; around 86% occur once, and the top ten carry nearly 6.5%. Sequenced material: peripheral blood. The receptors shown here come from a woman between 45 and 60 years old with COVID-19, enrolled during active disease.

CDR3 in DNA: TGTGCCAGCAGTGGCATCAGGTTACTCCGCTCCTACGAGCAGTACTTC. It is translated as CASSGIRLLRSYEQYF. The chain employs TRBV6-1 and TRBJ2-7, with D uncertain. Trimming cost V 4 bases and J 0 bases, with 16 bases left between them. Germline CDR1 is MNHNS and CDR2 is SASEGT. The CDR3 totals 16 residues.

The chain employs TRBV4-3 and TRBJ1-2; 11 nucleotides agree with TRBD1. V was pared by 1 base and J by 4 bases, with 2 bases of the junction left unmatched. Germline CDR1 LGHNA, CDR2 YSLEER. The CDR3 covers 15 residues. The CDR3 loop reads CASSQGTGGTYGYTF. CDR3 coding DNA: TGCGCCAGCAGCCAAGGGACAGGGGGCACCTATGGCTACACCTTC.

This chain links TRBV5-4 with TRBJ1-2; 8 bases agree with TRBD1. Trimming removed 4 bases from V and 3 bases from J; junction bases left unmatched: 2. The CDR3 sequence is 13 residues long. Per germline, CDR1 SGHNT and CDR2 YYREEE (reference sequence). The CDR3 region has the DNA TGTGCCAGCAGCCCGGACAGGGACTATGGCTACACCTTC. It translates to CASSPDRDYGYTF.

This chain uses TRBV11-2 with TRBJ2-5, with TRBD2 matching 9 bases. Germline CDR1 and CDR2: SGHAT and FQNNGV. The CDR3 totals 15 residues. V lost 5 bases and J lost 2; bases outside the gene matches: 6. The CDR3 is CASSPTSGSQETQYF. The CDR3 region has the DNA TGTGCCAGCAGCCCGACTAGCGGATCTCAAGAGACCCAGTACTTC.

This sequence joins TRBV12-5 and TRBJ1-2; D perhaps matches TRBD1 (6 bases). CDR3 length: 17 residues. With 0 bases removed from V and 2 bases from J, the gap between germline ends came to 16 bases. Germline V gene sequence: CDR1 LGHNT, CDR2 FRNRAP. The CDR3 DNA follows: TGTGCTAGTGGTTTGGTAAGATTGCAGGGGCCGAACTATGGCTACACCTTC. As protein: CASGLVRLQGPNYGYTF. The full variable domain, its missing parts supplied by reference TRBV12-5 and TRBJ1-2, is DARVTQTPRHKVTEMGQEVTMRCQPILGHNTVFWYRQTMMQGLELLAYFRNRAPLDDSGMPKDRFSAEMPDATLATLKIQPSEPRDSAVYFCASGLVRLQGPNYGYTFGSGTRLTVV.

This clone has just one count. The CDR3 region is CASSFGGSGYTF. In DNA form, the CDR3 reads TGTGCCAGCAGCTTCGGAGGGTCTGGCTACACCTTC. The rearrangement joins TRBV11-2 to TRBJ1-2; D remains unclear. There are 12 residues in the CDR3. Trimming stripped 3 bases from V and 7 bases from J, with 9 bases between. Germline V lookup: CDR1 SGHAT, CDR2 FQNNGV. Drawing the rest from reference TRBV11-2 and TRBJ1-2, the complete variable domain is EAGVAQSPRYKIIEKRQSVAFWCNPISGHATLYWYQQILGQGPKLLIQFQNNGVVDDSQLPKDRFSAERLKGVDSTLKIQPAKLEDSAVYLCASSFGGSGYTFGSGTRLTVV.

The chain has TRBV2 and TRBJ2-7, with D maybe TRBD2 (5 bases). Germline CDR1 is SNHLY and CDR2 is FYNNEI. There are 14 residues in the CDR3. V was cut by 7 bases and J by 3 bases, with 16 bases left in between. DNA of the CDR3: TGTGCCAGCATAAGGAGGAAGATTATCTACGAGCAGTACTTC. This encodes CASIRRKIIYEQYF. Based on the CDR3 plus reference TRBV2 and TRBJ2-7, the full variable domain is EPEVTQTPSHQVTQMGQEVILRCVPISNHLYFYWYRQILGQKVEFLVSFYNNEISEKSEIFDDQFSVERPDGSNFTLKIRSTKLEDSAMYFCASIRRKIIYEQYFGPGTRLTVT.

This clone showed up just once. The chain combines TRBV7-2 with TRBJ2-5, with D maybe TRBD1 (6 bases). CDR3 size: 10 residues. The germline gives CDR1 SGHTA, CDR2 FQGNSA. Trimming shortened V by 5 bases and J by 9 bases, and 7 bases separated the two germline ends. The CDR3 region is CASSPGAQYF. The CDR3 bases are TGTGCCAGCAGCCCAGGGGCCCAGTACTTC.

This chain uses TRBV2 with TRBJ2-4, with D possibly TRBD1 on 6 matching bases. The germline CDR1 and CDR2 sequences are SNHLY and FYNNEI. The CDR3 is made up of 17 amino acids. Trimming removed 4 bases at V and 6 bases at J, with 22 bases between. As DNA, the CDR3 is TGTGCCAGCAGTGTGGGGACACAGACAAGAGCCGGAAACATTCAGTACTTC. Translating gives CASSVGTQTRAGNIQYF.

The chain joins TRBV2 to TRBJ2-7; 13 bases are shared with TRBD2. Per germline, CDR1 SNHLY and CDR2 FYNNEI. The CDR3 consists of 14 residues. V lost 9 bases and J lost 4; bases outside the gene matches: 6. DNA of the CDR3: TGTGCCAGTAGTTTGGGACTAGCGGGGTACGAGCAGTACTTC. Translated, it gives CASSLGLAGYEQYF.

The rearrangement joins TRBV7-9 to TRBJ2-5; D uncertain. The CDR3 extends over 13 amino acids. V shed 2 bases and J shed 1 base, with 5 bases lying between them. In germline, CDR1 is SEHNR, CDR2 FQNEAQ (reference sequence). The CDR3 here is CASSLTIQETQYF. CDR3 sequence (DNA): TGTGCCAGCAGCTTAACTATCCAAGAGACCCAGTACTTC. The full variable domain, in which reference TRBV7-9 and TRBJ2-5 provide the parts outside the CDR3, is DTGVSQNPRHKITKRGQNVTFRCDPISEHNRLYWYRQTLGQGPEFLTYFQNEAQLEKSRLLSDRFSAERPKGSFSTLEIQRTEQGDSAMYLCASSLTIQETQYFGPGTRLLVL.

The V gene is TRBV27, the J gene TRBJ1-1, with 8 bases that match TRBD1. CDR1 and CDR2 (germline): MNHEY, SMNVEV (reference sequence). Trimming took 4 bases from V and 5 from J; bases not matched to a gene: 6. This CDR3 is 14 amino acids long. CDR3 sequence: CASSSDRGFTEAFF. CDR3 sequence (DNA): TGTGCCAGCAGTTCAGACAGGGGTTTTACTGAAGCTTTCTTT.

The chain couples TRBV19 to TRBJ1-1; TRBD1 might be the D (5 bases). The germline CDR1 and CDR2 sequences are LNHDA and SQIVND (reference sequence). There are 15 residues in the CDR3. Trimming took off 5 bases at V and 4 bases at J, with 17 bases between the two ends. CDR3 bases: TGTGCCAGTAGTCGATTTTCAGCCGGGGGCACTGAAGCTTTCTTT. Its protein is CASSRFSAGGTEAFF.

The gene calls are TRBV10-3 and TRBJ1-5, with TRBD1 matching 7 bases. The V gene end was trimmed by 6 bases and the J gene end by 3 bases; junction bases not matched to a gene: 8. The length of the CDR3 is 15 residues. Germline V gives CDR1 ENHRY, CDR2 SYGVKD. This chain's CDR3 is CAIRDRTGDNQPQHF. CDR3 bases: TGTGCCATCAGAGATAGGACAGGAGACAATCAGCCCCAGCATTTT.

This clone was recorded once. The genes are TRBV6-5 and TRBJ2-1; 7 bases line up with TRBD1. CDR1 and CDR2 from the germline V gene are MNHEY and SVGAGI. V was clipped by 8 bases and J by 7 bases; unmatched bases: 8. The CDR3 has 13 amino acids. The CDR3 DNA sequence: TGTGCCAGCCTCTGGACAGGTCGTAATGAGCAGTTCTTC. Residues: CASLWTGRNEQFF.

The J gene is TRBJ2-7, the V gene TRBV6-6; TRBD1 is a possible D gene (7 bases). Trimming removed 4 bases from V and 5 bases from J, with 18 bases in between. This CDR3 contains 15 residues. CDR1 and CDR2 from the germline V gene are MNHNY and SVGAGI (reference sequence). The CDR3 bases are TGTGCCAGCAGTTCAACCGGGAGACAGGGAAACGAGCAGTACTTC. The encoded protein is CASSSTGRQGNEQYF.

As for this clone: At one end, the junction sequence differs from germline, possibly due to a read error. The gene calls are TRBV7-7 and TRBJ2-2, with a tentative D call TRBD1 (6 bases). Germline CDR1 reads SSHAT; CDR2 reads FNYEAQ (reference sequence). CDR3 length: 13 residues. CDR3 coding DNA: TGTGCTAGCAGCTCCAGGGGTACCGGGGAGCTGTTTTTT. It translates to CASSSRGTGELFF.

CDR3 sequence reads: CASSLHRRGAPGELFF. CDR3 DNA: TGTGCCAGCAGTCTCCACCGCAGGGGAGCTCCCGGGGAGCTGTTTTTT. The gene calls are TRBV9 and TRBJ2-2; D is possibly TRBD1 (6 bases). V was clipped by 5 bases and J by 6 bases, with 20 bases between them. The CDR3 contains 16 residues. The germline V gene has CDR1 SGDLS and CDR2 YYNGEE.

This chain connects TRBV18 to TRBJ1-5, with a tentative D call TRBD1 (6 bases). This CDR3 is built from 15 residues. Germline lookup yields CDR1 KGHSH and CDR2 LQKENI. Trimming took 2 bases from V and 4 from J, leaving 12 bases between them. The CDR3 DNA reads TGTGCCAGCTCACCATTTGGACAGATTAATCAGCCCCAGCATTTT. This translates into CASSPFGQINQPQHF. The full variable domain, completed using reference TRBV18 and TRBJ1-5, is NAGVMQNPRHLVRRRGQEARLRCSPMKGHSHVYWYRQLPEEGLKFMVYLQKENIIDESGMPKERFSAEFPKEGPSILRIQQVVRGDSAAYFCASSPFGQINQPQHFGDGTRLSIL.

This chain uses TRBV7-7 with TRBJ2-1, with 12 bases lining up with TRBD2. The trim removed 6 bases at V and 4 bases at J, leaving 10 bases unmatched. The CDR3 loop spans 17 amino acids. Germline CDR1 and CDR2: SSHAT and FNYEAQ (reference sequence). CDR3 nucleotides: TGTGCCAGCAGTCGGAGACTAGCGGGAGAGGGATACAATGAGCAGTTCTTC. Protein: CASSRRLAGEGYNEQFF. Variable domain in full (rest from reference TRBV7-7 and TRBJ2-1): GAGVSQSPRYKVTKRGQDVTLRCDPISSHATLYWYQQALGQGPEFLTYFNYEAQPDKSGLPSDRFSAERPEGSISTLTIQRTEQRDSAMYRCASSRRLAGEGYNEQFFGPGTRLTVL.

The chain has TRBV3-1 (or the pseudogene TRBV3-2) and TRBJ1-1, with 9 bases fitting TRBD1. The junction had 4 bases not matched to a gene; V was cut back by 3 bases and J by 5 bases. The V gene's germline CDR1 is LGHDT and CDR2 YNNKEL (reference sequence). This CDR3 comprises 14 residues. CDR3 sequence reads: CASSHLQGATEAFF. CDR3 DNA sequence: TGTGCCAGCAGCCACCTACAGGGGGCTACTGAAGCTTTCTTT.

This chain uses TRBV2 with TRBJ1-1; D not resolved. Deletions cut 7 bases from V and 8 bases from J, with 17 bases between. The CDR3 extends over 13 amino acids. Germline V gene data show CDR1 as SNHLY and CDR2 as FYNNEI. CDR3 DNA sequence: TGTGCCAGCACCCTGACGAGGCAATCCGAAGCTTTCTTT. This gives the protein CASTLTRQSEAFF.

The J gene is TRBJ2-3, the V gene TRBV6-5; 8 bases align to TRBD2. The CDR3 is 16 residues long. Germline values: CDR1 MNHEY, CDR2 SVGAGI. V lost 0 bases to trimming and J lost 6 bases; unmatched junction nucleotides: 8. This CDR3 is CASSYSGTSYTDTQYF. The DNA of the CDR3 is TGTGCCAGCAGTTACTCCGGGACTAGTTATACGGATACGCAGTATTTT.

The gene calls are TRBV5-6 and TRBJ2-1; D uncertain. The CDR3 loop spans 16 amino acids. Trimming took off 2 bases at V and 1 base at J, with 13 bases between the two ends. The V gene's germline CDR1 is SGHDT and CDR2 YYEEEE. CDR3 region: CASSLMSDPSYNEQFF. The DNA for the CDR3 is TGTGCCAGCAGCTTAATGAGCGACCCTTCCTACAATGAGCAGTTCTTC.

The CDR3 sequence is CASMGLAATDTQYF. CDR3 DNA sequence: TGTGCCAGTATGGGGTTAGCGGCAACAGATACGCAGTATTTT. The chain uses TRBV19 and TRBJ2-3; TRBD2 is a possible D gene (6 bases). Germline V gives CDR1 LNHDA, CDR2 SQIVND (reference sequence). Trimming took 7 bases from V and 3 from J, leaving 14 bases between them. This CDR3 has 14 residues.

This clone was picked up one time. The genes are TRBV9 and TRBJ2-7; D is uncertain. Germline V CDR1 and CDR2: SGDLS, YYNGEE. The V gene lost 1 base and the J gene lost 2 bases, with 7 bases spanning the gap. There are 13 residues in the CDR3. The chain's CDR3 is CASSVSETYEQYF. The CDR3, as DNA: TGTGCCAGCAGCGTATCCGAGACCTACGAGCAGTACTTC.

The chain employs TRBV2 and TRBJ1-4; D ambiguous. This CDR3 spans 12 amino acids. The V and J ends lost 6 bases and 5 bases respectively, with 7 bases between them. Germline V gives CDR1 SNHLY, CDR2 FYNNEI. The CDR3 DNA sequence: TGTGCCAGCAGACGGGGAAATGAAAAACTGTTTTTT. It translates to CASRRGNEKLFF. Full variable domain (missing parts from reference TRBV2 and TRBJ1-4): EPEVTQTPSHQVTQMGQEVILRCVPISNHLYFYWYRQILGQKVEFLVSFYNNEISEKSEIFDDQFSVERPDGSNFTLKIRSTKLEDSAMYFCASRRGNEKLFFGSGTQLSVL.

The chain uses TRBV5-4 and TRBJ2-3; perhaps TRBD2 as D (6 bases). This CDR3 is built from 17 residues. Germline assignment: CDR1 SGHNT and CDR2 YYREEE (reference sequence). V was clipped by 0 bases and J by 1 base, with 15 bases between them. CDR3 amino acids: CASSLALAGPGTDTQYF. Here the CDR3 DNA reads TGTGCCAGCAGCTTGGCCCTCGCGGGGCCAGGCACAGATACGCAGTATTTT.